Each of the 10 T cell receptor beta chains below was sequenced from the same sample in a study of PD-1 blockade in mismatch repair-deficient tumors. Generated by immunoSEQ multiplex PCR, the TCRdb table keeps only in-frame clones and is missing some. The sample has tens of thousands of clones; around 84% are singletons. The sample was PBMCs, taken before pembrolizumab treatment. These receptors came from an adult with mismatch repair-deficient cancer.

The CDR3 DNA sequence: TGTGCCAGCAGTGCTAGCGGGGCTAGCACAGATACGCAGTATTTT. It yields the protein CASSASGASTDTQYF. The chain uses TRBV6-1 and TRBJ2-3; 9 bases are shared with TRBD2. V lost 4 bases to trimming and J lost 0 bases; unmatched junction nucleotides: 2. CDR1 is MNHNS, CDR2 SASEGT, per germline. The CDR3 sequence is 15 residues long.

The chain combines TRBV30 with TRBJ1-6; a weak D match, TRBD1 (6 bases). Trimming removed 2 bases at V and 7 bases at J, with 18 bases between. The CDR3 sequence is 16 residues long. Germline V gives CDR1 GTSNPN, CDR2 SVGIG (reference sequence). CDR3: CAWSNIRGTRNSPLHF. In DNA, the CDR3 is TGTGCCTGGAGTAATATTAGGGGGACGCGGAATTCACCCCTCCACTTT.

V gene TRBV7-3 combines with J gene TRBJ1-6; maybe TRBD1 (5 bases). Deletions cut 4 bases from V and 7 bases from J, with 8 bases between. Germline V CDR1 and CDR2: SGHTA, FQGTGA. The CDR3 spans 13 residues. The CDR3 coding sequence is TGTGCCAGCAGCTACCGGGGGAATTCACCCCTCCACTTT. Its protein product is CASSYRGNSPLHF.

This chain connects TRBV5-3 to TRBJ2-5, with D hard to call. TRBV5-3 is designated an ORF whose function remains uncertain. This CDR3 is 16 amino acids long. The V gene lost 4 bases and the J gene lost 1 base, with 17 bases spanning the gap. In DNA form, the CDR3 reads TGTGCCAGAAGCACCACGCGCGGCTGTATCCAAGAGACCCAGTACTTC. The encoded protein is CARSTTRGCIQETQYF.

CDR3 loop: CASRGGQLSNQPQHF. CDR3 DNA: TGTGCCAGCAGGGGGGGACAGCTTAGCAATCAGCCCCAGCATTTT. The chain links TRBV6-5 to TRBJ1-5, with 7 nucleotides matching TRBD1. This CDR3 comprises 15 residues. Unmatched junction bases numbered 5, after V lost 6 bases and J lost 0 bases. In germline, CDR1 is MNHEY, CDR2 SVGAGI.

The chain uses TRBV28 and TRBJ2-7; possibly TRBD1 for D (6 bases). Germline-derived CDR1 and CDR2 are MDHEN and SYDVKM. This CDR3 is built from 14 residues. The V gene lost 2 bases and the J gene lost 3 bases, with 11 bases spanning the gap. CDR3 nucleotides: TGTGCCAGCAGTTTACTGGGGGCCCTCTACGAGCAGTACTTC. Translating gives CASSLLGALYEQYF.

This clone has a single count. This chain uses TRBV11-3 with TRBJ2-4; TRBD1 aligns across 7 bases. The CDR3 is made up of 16 amino acids. V was pared by 5 bases and J by 0 bases, with 7 bases of the junction left unmatched. Germline loops: CDR1 SGHNT, CDR2 YENEEA. The CDR3 is CASSGDRFLAKNIQYF. As DNA, the CDR3 is TGTGCCAGCAGCGGGGACAGATTCCTAGCCAAAAACATTCAGTACTTC.

The rearrangement uses TRBV7-2 and TRBJ1-1; 7 bases are a match to TRBD1. Germline V gives CDR1 SGHTA, CDR2 FQGNSA. The V segment lost 6 bases and the J segment 2 bases; nucleotides outside the gene matches: 6. This CDR3 has 14 residues. CDR3 loop: CASRQPGGNTEAFF. CDR3 sequence (DNA): TGTGCCAGCAGGCAGCCAGGGGGAAACACTGAAGCTTTCTTT.

J is TRBJ1-3 and V is TRBV5-1, with TRBD1 as a possible D gene (5 bases). V lost 3 bases and J lost 4, with 17 bases in between. Germline assignment: CDR1 SGHRS and CDR2 YFSETQ. This CDR3 contains 16 residues. CDR3: CASSWPQQGGGNTIYF. The DNA for the CDR3 is TGCGCCAGCAGCTGGCCGCAGCAGGGCGGAGGAAACACCATATATTTT.

V is TRBV6-6 and J is TRBJ1-2; 8 bases are a match to TRBD1. This CDR3 region has 15 residues. Trimming cost V 3 bases and J 8 bases; bases outside gene matches: 11. Per germline, CDR1 MNHNY and CDR2 SVGAGI (reference sequence). The CDR3 coding sequence is TGTGCCAGCAGTTATTACACGGACAGGGCGGGCGGCTACACCTTC. Encoded protein: CASSYYTDRAGGYTF.